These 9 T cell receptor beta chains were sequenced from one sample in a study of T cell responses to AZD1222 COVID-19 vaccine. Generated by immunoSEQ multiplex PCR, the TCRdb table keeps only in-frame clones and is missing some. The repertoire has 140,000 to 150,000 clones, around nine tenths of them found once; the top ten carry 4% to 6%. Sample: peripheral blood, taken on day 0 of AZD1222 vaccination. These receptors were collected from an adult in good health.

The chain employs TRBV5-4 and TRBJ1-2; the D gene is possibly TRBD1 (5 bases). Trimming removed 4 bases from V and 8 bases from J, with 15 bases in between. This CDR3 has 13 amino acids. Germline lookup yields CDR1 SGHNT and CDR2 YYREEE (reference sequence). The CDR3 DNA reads TGTGCCAGCAGCAATCCGACAGCAGAGGGCTACACCTTC. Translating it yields CASSNPTAEGYTF.

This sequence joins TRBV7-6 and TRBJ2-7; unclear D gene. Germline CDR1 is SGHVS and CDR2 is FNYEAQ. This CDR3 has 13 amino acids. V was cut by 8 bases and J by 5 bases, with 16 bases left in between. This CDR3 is CASGNPYVDEQYF. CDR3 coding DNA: TGTGCCAGCGGAAATCCTTATGTGGACGAGCAGTACTTC.

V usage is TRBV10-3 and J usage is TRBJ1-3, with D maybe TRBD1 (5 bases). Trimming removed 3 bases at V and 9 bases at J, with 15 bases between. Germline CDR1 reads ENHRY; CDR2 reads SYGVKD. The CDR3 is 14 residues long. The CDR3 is CAISDGTDDTTIYF. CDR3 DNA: TGTGCCATCAGTGACGGGACCGACGATACCACCATATATTTT.

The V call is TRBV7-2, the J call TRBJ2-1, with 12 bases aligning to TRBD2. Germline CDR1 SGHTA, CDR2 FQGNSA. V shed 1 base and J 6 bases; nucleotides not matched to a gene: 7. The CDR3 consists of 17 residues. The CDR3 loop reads CASSLVPLAGGLNEQFF. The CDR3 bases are TGTGCCAGCAGCTTAGTCCCACTAGCGGGGGGCCTCAATGAGCAGTTCTTC.

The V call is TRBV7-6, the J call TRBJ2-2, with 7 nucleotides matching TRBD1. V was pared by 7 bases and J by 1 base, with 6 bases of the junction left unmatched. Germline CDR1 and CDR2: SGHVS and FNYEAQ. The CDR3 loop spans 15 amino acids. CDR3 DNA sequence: TGTGCCAGCAAATCCGGGACAGAGAACACCGGGGAGCTGTTTTTT. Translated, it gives CASKSGTENTGELFF.

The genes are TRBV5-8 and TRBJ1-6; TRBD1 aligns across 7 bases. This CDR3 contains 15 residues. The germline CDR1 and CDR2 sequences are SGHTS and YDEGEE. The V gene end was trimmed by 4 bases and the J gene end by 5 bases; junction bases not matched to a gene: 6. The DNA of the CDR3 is TGTGCCAGCAGCCGAACAGGGGAGGATAATTCACCCCTCCACTTT. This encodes CASSRTGEDNSPLHF.

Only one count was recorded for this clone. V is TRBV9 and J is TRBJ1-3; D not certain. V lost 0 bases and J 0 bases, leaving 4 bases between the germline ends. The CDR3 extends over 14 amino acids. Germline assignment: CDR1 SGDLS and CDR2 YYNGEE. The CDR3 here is CASSVESSGNTIYF. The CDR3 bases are TGTGCCAGCAGCGTAGAGAGCTCTGGAAACACCATATATTTT.

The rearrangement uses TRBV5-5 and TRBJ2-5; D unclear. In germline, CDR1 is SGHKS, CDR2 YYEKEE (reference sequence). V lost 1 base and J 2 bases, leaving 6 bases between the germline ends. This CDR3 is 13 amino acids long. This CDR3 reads CASSLPIQETQYF. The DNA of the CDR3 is TGTGCCAGCAGCTTGCCGATTCAAGAGACCCAGTACTTC.

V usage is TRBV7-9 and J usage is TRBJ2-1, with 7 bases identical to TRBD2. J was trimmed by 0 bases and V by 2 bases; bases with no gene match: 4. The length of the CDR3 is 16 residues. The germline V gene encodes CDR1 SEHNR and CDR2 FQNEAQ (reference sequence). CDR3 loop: CASSLRLASSYNEQFF. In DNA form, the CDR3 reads TGTGCCAGCAGCTTACGACTAGCCAGCTCCTACAATGAGCAGTTCTTC.